This T cell receptor beta chain stems from a study of early T cells in non-severe SARS-CoV-2 infection. Across the whole study: Sequenced material consisted of bulk RNA (from unsorted whole blood), and chains were unpaired.

TCRdb reprocessed the 5' RACE reads with MiXCR, giving one entry per CDR3 protein. The sample carries approximately 71,000 distinct CDR3 sequences, 12% recorded once. The CDR3 extends over 13 amino acids. Germline V CDR1 and CDR2: LNHDA, SQIVND (reference sequence). Trimming cost V 4 bases and J 7 bases; bases outside gene matches: 5. This clonotype was seen at least ten times. The origin of this receptor is an adult who was a healthcare worker with PCR-confirmed SARS-CoV-2 infection or an uninfected control (not recorded which). Sequencing was done on a sample of whole blood. V is TRBV19 and J is TRBJ1-2; the match to TRBD1 covers 8 bases. The chain's CDR3 is CASSRGQGGGYTF. CDR3 nucleotide sequence: TGTGCCAGTAGTAGAGGACAGGGAGGTGGCTACACCTTC.